These T cell receptor beta chains were read from a single sample in a study of cytomegalovirus exposure and HLA in healthy donors. Only in-frame clones appear in the TCRdb table, and some are missing; sequencing was by immunoSEQ multiplex PCR. The sample has about 110,000 clones, 70% to 80% seen once. The specimen was PBMCs. The receptors were gathered from a female donor in good health and CMV-seronegative. CDR3s include the opening cysteine and the closing phenylalanine or tryptophan. Fields, in order: D gene, J gene, V gene, clone size, CDR3 protein, CDR3 DNA. D genes are given only for firm matches. Clone size is stated in some rows and not others, as once, few, many or a class when expanded.

D: -; J: TRBJ1-1; V: TRBV7-2; size: -; CDR3: CASSHGVAGTEAFF; DNA: TGTGCCAGCAGCCACGGGGTCGCAGGAACTGAAGCTTTCTTT
D: -; J: TRBJ1-1; V: TRBV10-3; size: -; CDR3: CAISESKGLLGNTEAFF; DNA: TGTGCCATCAGTGAGTCTAAGGGGCTGTTAGGGAACACTGAAGCTTTCTTT
D: TRBD2; J: TRBJ2-2; V: TRBV11-3; size: -; CDR3: CASSSSSGSGELFF; DNA: TGTGCCAGCAGCTCCTCTAGCGGGAGCGGGGAGCTGTTTTTT
D: TRBD1; J: TRBJ1-1; V: TRBV7-9; size: once; CDR3: CASSSGGLGTEAFF; DNA: TGTGCCAGCAGTTCAGGGGGATTGGGCACTGAAGCTTTCTTT
D: TRBD2; J: TRBJ2-5; V: TRBV7-8; size: -; CDR3: CASSLAGGQGETQYF; DNA: TGTGCCAGCAGCTTAGCGGGAGGGCAGGGAGAGACCCAGTACTTC
D: TRBD1; J: TRBJ1-1; V: TRBV6-5; size: -; CDR3: CASSYSRGLTEAFF; DNA: TGTGCCAGCAGTTACTCGAGGGGGCTTACTGAAGCTTTCTTT
D: TRBD1; J: TRBJ2-1; V: TRBV9; size: -; CDR3: CASSVGRGLASYNEQFF; DNA: TGTGCCAGCAGCGTAGGAAGGGGGCTAGCTAGCTACAATGAGCAGTTCTTC
D: TRBD1; J: TRBJ1-4; V: TRBV7-9; size: medium-sized; CDR3: CASSSDRGREKLFF; DNA: TGTGCCAGCAGCTCCGACAGGGGCCGGGAAAAACTGTTTTTT
D: TRBD2; J: TRBJ2-3; V: TRBV27; size: -; CDR3: CASSLHPGTSGRIDTQYF; DNA: TGTGCCAGCAGTTTACACCCCGGGACTAGCGGGAGAATAGATACGCAGTATTTT
D: TRBD2; J: TRBJ2-1; V: TRBV5-4; size: once; CDR3: CASSLSGSAYNEQFF; DNA: TGTGCCAGCAGCCTTAGCGGGAGCGCCTACAATGAGCAGTTCTTC